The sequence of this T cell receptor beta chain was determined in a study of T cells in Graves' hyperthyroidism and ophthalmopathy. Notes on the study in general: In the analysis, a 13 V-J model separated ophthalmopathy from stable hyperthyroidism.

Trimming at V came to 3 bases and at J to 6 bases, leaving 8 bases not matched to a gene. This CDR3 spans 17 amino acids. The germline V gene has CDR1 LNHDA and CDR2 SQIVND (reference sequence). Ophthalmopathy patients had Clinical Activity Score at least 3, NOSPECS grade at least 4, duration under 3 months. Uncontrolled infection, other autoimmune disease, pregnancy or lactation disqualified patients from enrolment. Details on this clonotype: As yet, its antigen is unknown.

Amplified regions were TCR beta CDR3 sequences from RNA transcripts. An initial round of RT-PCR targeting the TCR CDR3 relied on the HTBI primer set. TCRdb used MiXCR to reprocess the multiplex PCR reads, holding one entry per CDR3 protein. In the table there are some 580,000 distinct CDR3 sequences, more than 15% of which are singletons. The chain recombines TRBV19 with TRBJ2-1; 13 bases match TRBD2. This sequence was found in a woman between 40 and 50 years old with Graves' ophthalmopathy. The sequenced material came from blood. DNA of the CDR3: TGTGCCAGTAGTATGTTAAGTAGACTAGCGGGAGGCAATGAGCAGTTCTTC. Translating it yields CASSMLSRLAGGNEQFF.